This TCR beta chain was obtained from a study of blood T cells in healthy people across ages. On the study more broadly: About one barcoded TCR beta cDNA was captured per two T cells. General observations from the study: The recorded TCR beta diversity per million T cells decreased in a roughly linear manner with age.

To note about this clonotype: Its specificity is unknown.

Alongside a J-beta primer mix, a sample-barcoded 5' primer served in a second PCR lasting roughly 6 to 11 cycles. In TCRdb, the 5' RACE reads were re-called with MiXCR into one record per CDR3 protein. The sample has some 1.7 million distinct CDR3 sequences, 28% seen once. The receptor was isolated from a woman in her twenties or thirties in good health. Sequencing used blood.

DNA for the CDR3: TGTGCCAGCAGTGAGTTGAGGGATTGGTCCTACACCTTC. The encoded protein is CASSELRDWSYTF. The genes are TRBV2 and TRBJ1-2, with unresolved D. Trimming removed 3 bases from V and 10 bases from J, with 15 bases in between. CDR3 length: 13 residues. The V gene's germline CDR1 is SNHLY and CDR2 FYNNEI.